This TCR beta chain was captured in a study of control samples from healthy donors and cancer patients. Assay: immunoSEQ multiplex PCR; the TCRdb copy retains only in-frame clones and omits some. The table lists over 150,000 clones, 96% of them singletons, with 1% in the top ten. Germline V gives CDR1 GTSNPN, CDR2 SVGIG (reference sequence). V was pared by 0 bases and J by 7 bases, with 15 bases between. There are 15 residues in the CDR3. The TCR originated in a woman in her 30s in good health. The sample taken for sequencing was blood. V and J are TRBV30 and TRBJ1-4; D is perhaps TRBD1 (6 bases). CDR3: CAWSVEGQGREKLFF. The CDR3 DNA follows: TGTGCCTGGAGTGTAGAGGGCCAGGGGCGTGAAAAACTGTTTTTT.